This is a list of T cell receptor beta chains from one sample in a study of cytomegalovirus exposure and HLA in healthy donors. TCRdb keeps only in-frame clones here, not all; method: immunoSEQ multiplex PCR. Its listing shows over 150,000 clones. Sequenced: PBMCs. These receptors were collected from a boy younger than 18 in good health and CMV-seronegative. The CDR3 runs from the conserved cysteine through the conserved F or W. Each record gives: V gene, D gene, J gene, CDR3 DNA, CDR3 protein. The D gene is left open where the match is weak.

v_call: TRBV19; d_call: NA; j_call: TRBJ2-4; cdr3_nt: TGTGCCAGTAGTATAGATGGACGGGGTTTCGAAAACATTCAGTACTTC; cdr3_aa: CASSIDGRGFENIQYF
v_call: TRBV5-6; d_call: TRBD2; j_call: TRBJ2-2; cdr3_nt: TGTGCCAGCAGCTTGGGACTAGCGAGGACCGGGGAGCTGTTTTTT; cdr3_aa: CASSLGLARTGELFF
v_call: TRBV7-9; d_call: TRBD2; j_call: TRBJ2-3; cdr3_nt: TGTGCCAGCAGCGTCTCTAGCGGGGGGTATGATACGCAGTATTTT; cdr3_aa: CASSVSSGGYDTQYF
v_call: TRBV6-5; d_call: TRBD2; j_call: TRBJ2-1; cdr3_nt: TGTGCCAGCAGTTATAGCGGGGGGCAGGTATTTGAGCAGTTCTTC; cdr3_aa: CASSYSGGQVFEQFF
v_call: TRBV9; d_call: NA; j_call: TRBJ1-1; cdr3_nt: TGTGCCAGCAGCTTGACGGGAATGAACACTGAAGCTTTCTTT; cdr3_aa: CASSLTGMNTEAFF
v_call: TRBV19; d_call: TRBD1; j_call: TRBJ2-1; cdr3_nt: TGTGCCATTCCGCCGGACAGGTTTTTTGGTGAGCAGTTCTTC; cdr3_aa: CAIPPDRFFGEQFF
v_call: TRBV4-1; d_call: NA; j_call: TRBJ1-2; cdr3_nt: TGCGCCAGCAGCCAGGCAGGGGTTTATGGCTACACCTTC; cdr3_aa: CASSQAGVYGYTF
v_call: TRBV30; d_call: NA; j_call: TRBJ1-2; cdr3_nt: TGTGCCTCGGAATGGGCTACCTATGGCTACACCTTC; cdr3_aa: CASEWATYGYTF
v_call: TRBV7-2; d_call: NA; j_call: TRBJ2-3; cdr3_nt: TGTGCCAGCAGCTCCGACAGGATCGCTACAGATACGCAGTATTTT; cdr3_aa: CASSSDRIATDTQYF
v_call: TRBV7-9; d_call: TRBD1; j_call: TRBJ1-1; cdr3_nt: TGTGCCAGCGGATACAGGGGTAATACTGAAGCTTTCTTT; cdr3_aa: CASGYRGNTEAFF
v_call: TRBV29-1; d_call: NA; j_call: TRBJ2-2; cdr3_nt: TGCAGCGTTGAAGATCCAGGTATTCCCTCCGGGGAGCTGTTTTTT; cdr3_aa: CSVEDPGIPSGELFF
v_call: TRBV2; d_call: NA; j_call: TRBJ2-3; cdr3_nt: TGTGCCAGCAGTGAAGGTCCCGGAGGTGATACGCAGTATTTT; cdr3_aa: CASSEGPGGDTQYF
v_call: TRBV5-5; d_call: TRBD1; j_call: TRBJ1-4; cdr3_nt: TGTGCCAGCAGCTCTAGACAGGGGATAAATGAAAAACTGTTTTTT; cdr3_aa: CASSSRQGINEKLFF
v_call: TRBV9; d_call: TRBD1; j_call: TRBJ1-2; cdr3_nt: TGTGCCAGCAGCGTAGGGACAGGGGGCGCGAACTATGGCTACACCTTC; cdr3_aa: CASSVGTGGANYGYTF
v_call: TRBV6-5; d_call: TRBD1; j_call: TRBJ2-7; cdr3_nt: TGTGCCAGCAGTACCGGGACAGGCCCTATCGGGGAGCAGTACTTC; cdr3_aa: CASSTGTGPIGEQYF
v_call: TRBV11-2; d_call: TRBD2; j_call: TRBJ2-7; cdr3_nt: TGTGCCAGCAGCTCCGGACTAGCGGGGGCCTACGAGCAGTACTTC; cdr3_aa: CASSSGLAGAYEQYF
v_call: TRBV6-4; d_call: TRBD1; j_call: TRBJ2-3; cdr3_nt: TGTGCCAGCAGTGACTCACAGGGGGGAGATACGCAGTATTTT; cdr3_aa: CASSDSQGGDTQYF